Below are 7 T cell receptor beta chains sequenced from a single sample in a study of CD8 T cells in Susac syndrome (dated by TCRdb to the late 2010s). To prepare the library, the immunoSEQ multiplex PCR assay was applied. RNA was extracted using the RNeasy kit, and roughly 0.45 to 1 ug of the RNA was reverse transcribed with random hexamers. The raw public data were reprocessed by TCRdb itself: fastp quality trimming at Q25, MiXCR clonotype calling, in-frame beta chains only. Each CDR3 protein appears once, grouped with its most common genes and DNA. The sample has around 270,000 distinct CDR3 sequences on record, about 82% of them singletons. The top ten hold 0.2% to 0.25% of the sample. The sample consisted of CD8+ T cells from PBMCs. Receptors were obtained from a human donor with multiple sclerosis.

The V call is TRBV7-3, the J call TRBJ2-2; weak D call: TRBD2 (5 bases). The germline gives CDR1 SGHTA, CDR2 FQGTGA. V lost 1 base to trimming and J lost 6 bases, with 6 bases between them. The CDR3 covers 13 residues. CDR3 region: CASSLSGPGELFF. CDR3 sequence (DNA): TGTGCCAGCAGCTTAAGCGGGCCCGGGGAGCTGTTTTTT.

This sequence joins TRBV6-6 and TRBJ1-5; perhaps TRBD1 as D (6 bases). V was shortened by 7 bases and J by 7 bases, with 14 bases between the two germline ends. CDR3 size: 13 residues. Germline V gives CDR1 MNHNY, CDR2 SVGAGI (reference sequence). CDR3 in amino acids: CASIDGGQQPQHF. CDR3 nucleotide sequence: TGTGCCAGCATTGACGGGGGCCAACAGCCCCAGCATTTT.

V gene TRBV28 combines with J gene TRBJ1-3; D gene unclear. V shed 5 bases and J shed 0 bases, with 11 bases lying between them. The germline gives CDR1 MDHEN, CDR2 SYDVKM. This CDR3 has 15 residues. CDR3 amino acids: CASSKRQSSGNTIYF. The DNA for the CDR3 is TGTGCCAGCAGTAAAAGGCAATCCTCTGGAAACACCATATATTTT.

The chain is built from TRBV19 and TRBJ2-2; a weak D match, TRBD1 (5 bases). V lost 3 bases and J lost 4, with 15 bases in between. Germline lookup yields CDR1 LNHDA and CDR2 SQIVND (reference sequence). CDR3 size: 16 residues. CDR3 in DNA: TGTGCCAGTAGTATGTTTCCGGACACACTCACCGGGGAGCTGTTTTTT. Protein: CASSMFPDTLTGELFF.

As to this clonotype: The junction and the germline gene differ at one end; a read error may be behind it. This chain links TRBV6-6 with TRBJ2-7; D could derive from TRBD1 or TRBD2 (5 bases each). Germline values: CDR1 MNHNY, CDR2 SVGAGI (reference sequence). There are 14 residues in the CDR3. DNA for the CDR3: TGTGCCGGCAGTTCAGGGCCCAGCGGTTACGAGCAGTACTTC. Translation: CAGSSGPSGYEQYF.

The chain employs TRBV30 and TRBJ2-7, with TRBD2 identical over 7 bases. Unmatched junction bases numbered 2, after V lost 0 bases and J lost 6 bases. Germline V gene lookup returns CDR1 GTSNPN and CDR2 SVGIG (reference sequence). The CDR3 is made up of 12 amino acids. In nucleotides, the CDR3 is TGTGCCTGGAGTGTAACTAGCGCCGAGCAGTACTTC. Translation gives CAWSVTSAEQYF.

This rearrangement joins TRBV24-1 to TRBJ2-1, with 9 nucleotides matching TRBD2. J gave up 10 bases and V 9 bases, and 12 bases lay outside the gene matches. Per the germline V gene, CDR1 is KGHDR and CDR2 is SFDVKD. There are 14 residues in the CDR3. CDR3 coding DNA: TGTGCCACCGCGACTAGCGGATCTGCTTGGGAGCAGTTCTTC. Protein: CATATSGSAWEQFF.